The clone carrying this TCR beta chain was counted many times. Its antigen is currently unknown. These data are taken from a study of CD8 T cells in ankylosing spondylitis. A quantitative 5'-RACE method, one with molecular barcodes, was used to make TCR beta libraries. TCRdb passed the 5' RACE reads through MiXCR, listing each CDR3 protein once. This repertoire shows more than 650,000 distinct CDR3 sequences, 12% found once; its top ten account for 0.51%. Overall study results and limits: Blood of patients with ankylosing spondylitis appeared to be characterized by a TCR beta motif of seven or eight highly homologous variants. Clones that were linked to disease were CD8+ and were relatively rare in peripheral blood. Reports of some motif variants in reactive arthritis synovial fluid and blood predate this one.

Trimming at V came to 5 bases and at J to 8 bases, leaving 8 bases not matched to a gene. The germline CDR1 and CDR2 sequences are SGHTA and FQGNSA. The CDR3 is made up of 14 amino acids. The J gene is TRBJ1-2, the V gene TRBV7-2; 10 positions agree with TRBD1. Sequences were obtained from blood, either unsorted or a sorted T cell fraction (not recorded which). The source is a male donor with ankylosing spondylitis. CDR3 in DNA: TGTGCCAGCAGCCCCGGGACAGGGGTAGGGGGCTACACCTTC. Translating gives CASSPGTGVGGYTF.